The rows below give T cell receptor beta chains drawn from one sample of a study of blood T cell repertoires in COVID-19. Data came from immunoSEQ multiplex PCR; TCRdb stores just in-frame clones and leaves some out. The profile shows 180,000 or so clones, roughly 86% of them singletons. The material sequenced was peripheral blood. The receptors stem from a woman aged 80 or over in a cohort sampled during active or convalescent COVID-19. CDR3s include the opening cysteine and the closing phenylalanine or tryptophan. The order of the fields is D gene, V gene, J gene, clone size, CDR3 DNA, CDR3 protein. The D gene is left open where the match is weak. Clone size appears in some rows only: once, few, many, or a class for an expanded clone.

TRBD1	TRBV6-1	TRBJ2-5	-	TGTGCCAGCAGTGGGGAACTCAGGGGGACCCAAGAGACCCAGTACTTC	CASSGELRGTQETQYF
-	TRBV5-1	TRBJ2-1	-	TGCGCCAGCAGCTTGAGTGACGACAACTACAATGAGCAGTTCTTC	CASSLSDDNYNEQFF
TRBD1	TRBV6-6	TRBJ1-4	-	TGTGCCAGCAGTGGACAGGTTTCTGAAAAACTGTTTTTT	CASSGQVSEKLFF
TRBD1	TRBV5-1	TRBJ2-6	-	TGCGCCAGCAGCTTGGGACAGGGAGTCTCTGGGGCCAACGTCCTGACTTTC	CASSLGQGVSGANVLTF
TRBD2	TRBV5-1	TRBJ2-7	-	TGCGCCAGCAGCTCAGCCCCCCGGGGGGGCGTCGACGAGCAGTACTTC	CASSSAPRGGVDEQYF
TRBD2	TRBV2	TRBJ2-5	-	TGTGCCAGCAGAGGATCCGGGACTAGCGGGAGAGGAGAGACCCAGTACTTC	CASRGSGTSGRGETQYF
-	TRBV6-5	TRBJ1-1	-	TGTGCCAGCAGTTTCCTAAACACTGAAGCTTTCTTT	CASSFLNTEAFF
-	TRBV27	TRBJ1-2	-	TGTGCCAGCAGCGCGGGGAGTTGGTCGGGCTACACCTTC	CASSAGSWSGYTF
-	TRBV19	TRBJ1-1	once	TGTGCCAGTAGTATCGGGGGGACGGGAAACACTGAAGCTTTCTTT	CASSIGGTGNTEAFF
-	TRBV5-1	TRBJ1-1	-	TGCGCCAGCAGGACGAGAGCAGGGGTCACTGAAGCTTTCTTT	CASRTRAGVTEAFF
-	TRBV28	TRBJ1-2	-	TGTGCCAGCAGTATAACACCAAACTATGGCTACACCTTC	CASSITPNYGYTF
-	TRBV2	TRBJ1-2	-	TGTGCCAGCAGTGAAGGCAGGGTGTATGGCTACACCTTC	CASSEGRVYGYTF
TRBD2	TRBV2	TRBJ2-5	-	TGTGCCAGCAGTGAATTGGCGGGAGGTGAGACCCAGTACTTC	CASSELAGGETQYF
TRBD2	TRBV5-6	TRBJ2-3	-	TGTGCCAGCAGCCCCGGGACTAGCGGGACAGATACGCAGTATTTT	CASSPGTSGTDTQYF
-	TRBV4-1	TRBJ1-2	-	TGCGCCAGCAGCCAAGCCCAGGTTAATCCTGCTGGCTACACCTTC	CASSQAQVNPAGYTF
-	TRBV5-6	TRBJ2-1	-	TGTGCCAGCGCCGACAACTACAATGAGCAGTTCTTC	CASADNYNEQFF
-	TRBV2	TRBJ1-3	-	TGTGCCAGCAGAGACAGAGCTGGAAACACCATATATTTT	CASRDRAGNTIYF
-	TRBV5-5	TRBJ2-1	few	TGTGCCAGCAGCTACCCCGGGACTCGTACCTACAATGAGCAGTTCTTC	CASSYPGTRTYNEQFF
-	TRBV19	TRBJ2-5	-	TGTGCCAGTAGTATAGGTGGCGGAGAGACCCAGTACTTC	CASSIGGGETQYF
-	TRBV12-3/TRBV12-4	TRBJ1-1	-	TGTGCCAGCAGTCACCGGGGATCAGGAGCTTTCTTT	CASSHRGSGAFF
-	TRBV21-1	TRBJ2-2	-	TGTGCCAGTCCCAGGAATCCGAACACCGGGGAGCTGTTTTTT	CASPRNPNTGELFF
-	TRBV5-1	TRBJ2-1	-	TGCGCCAGCAGCAGGGACCCCGGACAGCCTAATGAGCAGTTCTTC	CASSRDPGQPNEQFF
TRBD1	TRBV11-3	TRBJ1-4	-	TGTGCCAGCAGGCAGGGGGTTAATGAAAAACTGTTTTTT	CASRQGVNEKLFF
-	TRBV29-1	TRBJ1-2	-	TGCAGCGCCCGAGGTGGGGGGGCTGGAGAATATGGCTACACCTTC	CSARGGGAGEYGYTF
-	TRBV7-9	TRBJ2-7	-	TGTGCCAGCAGCTCCCGGGGGACCTCCAGGTACGAGCAGTACTTC	CASSSRGTSRYEQYF
-	TRBV6-1	TRBJ2-5	-	TGTGCCAGCAGTGAAGTTCTCGTGGAGAGGGAGACCCAGTACTTC	CASSEVLVERETQYF
-	TRBV30	TRBJ1-1	-	TGTGCCTGGGGTCTAGGTGGGTTGGCCACTGAAGCTTTCTTT	CAWGLGGLATEAFF